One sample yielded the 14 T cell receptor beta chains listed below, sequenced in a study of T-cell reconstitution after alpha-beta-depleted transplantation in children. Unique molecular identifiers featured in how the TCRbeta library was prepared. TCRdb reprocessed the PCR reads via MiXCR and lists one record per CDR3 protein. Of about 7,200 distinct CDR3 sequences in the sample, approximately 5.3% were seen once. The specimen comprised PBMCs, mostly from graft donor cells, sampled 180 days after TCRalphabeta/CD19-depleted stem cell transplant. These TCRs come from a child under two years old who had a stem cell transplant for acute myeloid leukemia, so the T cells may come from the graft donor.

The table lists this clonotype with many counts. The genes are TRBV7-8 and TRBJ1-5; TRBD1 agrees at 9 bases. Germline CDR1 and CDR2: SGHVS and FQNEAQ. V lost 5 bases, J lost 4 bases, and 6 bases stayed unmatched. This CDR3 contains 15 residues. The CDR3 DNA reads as TGTGCCAGCAGCCCGGGGACAGGGACTAATCAGCCCCAGCATTTT. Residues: CASSPGTGTNQPQHF.

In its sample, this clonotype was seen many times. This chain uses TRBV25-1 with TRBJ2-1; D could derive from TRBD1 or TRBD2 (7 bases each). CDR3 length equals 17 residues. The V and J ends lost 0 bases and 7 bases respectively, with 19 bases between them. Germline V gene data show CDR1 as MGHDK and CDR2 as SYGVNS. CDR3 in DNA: TGTGCCAGCAGTGAATACGCCGGTCAGGGGGGGAGGAATGAGCAGTTCTTC. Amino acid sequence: CASSEYAGQGGRNEQFF.

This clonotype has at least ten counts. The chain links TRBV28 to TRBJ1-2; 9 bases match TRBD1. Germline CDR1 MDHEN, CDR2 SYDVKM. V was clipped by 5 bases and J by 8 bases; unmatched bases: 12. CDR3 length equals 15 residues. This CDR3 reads CASSNPGQGLGGYTF. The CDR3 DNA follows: TGTGCCAGCAGTAATCCGGGACAGGGATTAGGGGGCTACACCTTC.

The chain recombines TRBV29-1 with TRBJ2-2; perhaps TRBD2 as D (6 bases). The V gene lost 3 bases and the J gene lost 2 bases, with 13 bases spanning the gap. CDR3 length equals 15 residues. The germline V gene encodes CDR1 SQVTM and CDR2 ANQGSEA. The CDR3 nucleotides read TGCAGCGTTGATCAGGCGGGGCTCAACACCGGGGAGCTGTTTTTT. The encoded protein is CSVDQAGLNTGELFF.

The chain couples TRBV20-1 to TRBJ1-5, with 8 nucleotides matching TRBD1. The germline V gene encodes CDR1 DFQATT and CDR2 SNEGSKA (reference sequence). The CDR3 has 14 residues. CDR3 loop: CCFWGQAPGQPQHF. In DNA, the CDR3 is TGCTGCTTCTGGGGACAGGCTCCGGGCCAGCCCCAGCATTTT.

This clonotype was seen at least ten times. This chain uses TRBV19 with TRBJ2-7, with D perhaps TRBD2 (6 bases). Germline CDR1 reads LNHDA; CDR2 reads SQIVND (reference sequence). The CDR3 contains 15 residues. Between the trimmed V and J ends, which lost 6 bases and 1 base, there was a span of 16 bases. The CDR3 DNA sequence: TGTGCCAGTAGGGTTACGGGAGTAGGATCCTACGAGCAGTACTTC. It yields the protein CASRVTGVGSYEQYF.

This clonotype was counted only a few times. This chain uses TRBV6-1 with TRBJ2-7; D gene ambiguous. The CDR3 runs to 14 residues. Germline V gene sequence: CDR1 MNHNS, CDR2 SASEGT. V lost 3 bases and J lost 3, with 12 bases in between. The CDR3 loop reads CASSEGRVYYEQYF. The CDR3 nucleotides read TGTGCCAGCAGTGAGGGCAGAGTATACTACGAGCAGTACTTC.

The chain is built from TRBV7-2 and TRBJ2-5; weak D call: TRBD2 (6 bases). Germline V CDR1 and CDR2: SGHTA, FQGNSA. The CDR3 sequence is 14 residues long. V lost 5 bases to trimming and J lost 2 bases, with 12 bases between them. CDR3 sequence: CASSHNRGQETQYF. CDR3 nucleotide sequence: TGTGCCAGCAGCCATAATCGGGGGCAAGAGACCCAGTACTTC.

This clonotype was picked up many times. CDR3 DNA sequence: TGCAGTGCTCAAGCCGGGACTAGCCTAAATGAGCAGTTCTTC. It translates to CSAQAGTSLNEQFF. The chain carries TRBV20-1 and TRBJ2-1; 9 bases are a match to TRBD2. Looked up from germline, CDR1 is DFQATT and CDR2 is SNEGSKA (reference sequence). J lost 7 bases, V lost 5 bases, and 9 bases had no gene match. CDR3 length equals 14 residues.

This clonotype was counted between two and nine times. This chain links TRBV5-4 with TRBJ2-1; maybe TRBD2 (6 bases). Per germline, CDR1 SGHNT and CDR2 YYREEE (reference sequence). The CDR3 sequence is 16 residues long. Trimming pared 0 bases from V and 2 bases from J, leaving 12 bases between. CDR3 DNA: TGTGCCAGCAGCTTGGAGTTGCTAGCGACCTACAATGAGCAGTTCTTC. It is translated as CASSLELLATYNEQFF.

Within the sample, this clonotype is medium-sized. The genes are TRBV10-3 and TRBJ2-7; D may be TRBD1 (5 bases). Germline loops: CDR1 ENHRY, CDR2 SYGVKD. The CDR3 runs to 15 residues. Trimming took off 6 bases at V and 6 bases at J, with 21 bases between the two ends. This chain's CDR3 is CAIRSRADKVPEQYF. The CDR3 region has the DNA TGTGCCATCAGATCAAGGGCGGACAAAGTACCCGAGCAGTACTTC.

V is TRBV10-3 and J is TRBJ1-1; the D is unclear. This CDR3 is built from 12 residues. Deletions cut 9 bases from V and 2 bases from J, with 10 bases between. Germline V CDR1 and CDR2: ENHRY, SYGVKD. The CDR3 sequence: CAIGGGNTEAFF. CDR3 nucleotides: TGTGCCATTGGTGGCGGTAACACTGAAGCTTTCTTT.

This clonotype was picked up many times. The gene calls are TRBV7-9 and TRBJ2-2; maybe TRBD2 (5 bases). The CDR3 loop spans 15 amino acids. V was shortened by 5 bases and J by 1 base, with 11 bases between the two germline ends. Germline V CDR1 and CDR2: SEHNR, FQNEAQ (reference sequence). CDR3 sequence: CASSPTIQNTGELFF. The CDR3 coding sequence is TGTGCCAGCAGCCCGACTATTCAGAACACCGGGGAGCTGTTTTTT.

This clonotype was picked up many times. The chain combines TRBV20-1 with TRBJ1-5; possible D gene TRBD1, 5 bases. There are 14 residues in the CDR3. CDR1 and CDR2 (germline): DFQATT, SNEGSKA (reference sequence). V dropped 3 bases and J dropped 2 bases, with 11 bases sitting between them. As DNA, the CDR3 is TGCAGTGCTAGGGGGGGTCGGCGCAATCAGCCCCAGCATTTT. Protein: CSARGGRRNQPQHF.